The 9 T cell receptor beta chains given below trace back to one sample, sequenced in a study of T cells after yellow fever vaccination. TCRdb redid the calling of the 5' RACE reads with MiXCR, one entry per CDR3 protein. The data contain 150,000 to 200,000 distinct CDR3 sequences, 9.5% to 12% of them singletons. The material sequenced was CD8+ T cells sorted from PBMCs, taken 15 days after the yellow fever booster vaccination. The receptors originated from a man in his late teens or twenties who received the YFV17D yellow fever vaccine.

There are many counts of this clonotype. V and J are TRBV3-1 and TRBJ2-2; no clear D gene. Trimming took off 1 base at V and 4 bases at J, with 13 bases between the two ends. The CDR3 is 16 amino acids. Germline loops: CDR1 LGHDT, CDR2 YNNKEL (reference sequence). CDR3 sequence reads: CASSQVEALPTGELFF. The CDR3, as DNA: TGTGCCAGCAGCCAAGTTGAGGCGCTGCCCACCGGGGAGCTGTTTTTT.

This chain connects TRBV12-2 to TRBJ2-1; the tabulated D call, TRBD1, remains unverified against the DNA. TRBV12-2 is listed as a pseudogene. The CDR3 runs 14 residues. The CDR3 sequence is CASRSKGGLDEQFF. Here the CDR3 DNA reads TGTGCAAGTCGCTCCAAGGGGGGCTTAGATGAGCAGTTCTTC.

This clonotype was picked up a small number of times. The V and J genes are TRBV5-5 and TRBJ2-2, with D perhaps matching TRBD1 or TRBD2 (6 bases each). The germline CDR1 and CDR2 sequences are SGHKS and YYEKEE (reference sequence). V lost 4 bases and J 1 base, leaving 26 bases between the germline ends. This CDR3 comprises 20 residues. As DNA, the CDR3 is TGTGCCAGCAGCCACGCCCCTCTAATTCGGGGGCTCGGGAACACCGGGGAGCTGTTTTTT. It encodes CASSHAPLIRGLGNTGELFF.

This clonotype was picked up a small number of times. The chain carries TRBV5-1 and TRBJ2-1, with 11 bases fitting TRBD1. The CDR3 runs to 17 residues. J lost 7 bases, V lost 0 bases, and 9 bases had no gene match. CDR1 and CDR2 from the germline V gene are SGHRS and YFSETQ. Here the CDR3 reads CASSLASTGQGANEQFF. Here the CDR3 DNA reads TGCGCCAGCAGCTTGGCCTCCACCGGACAGGGGGCGAATGAGCAGTTCTTC.

This clonotype showed up just a few times. CDR3 amino acids: CASSHPGHIIPEAFF. DNA for the CDR3: TGTGCCAGCAGCCACCCGGGACATATCATCCCCGAAGCTTTCTTT. This chain connects TRBV14 to TRBJ1-1; D may be TRBD1 (6 bases). V gave up 3 bases and J gave up 8 bases, with 19 bases separating them. The CDR3 totals 15 residues. Germline loops: CDR1 SGHDN, CDR2 FVKESK.

This clonotype occurred a few times. The chain is built from TRBV12-3 or TRBV12-4 and TRBJ2-7; 10 bases line up with TRBD2. CDR3 length equals 15 residues. J lost 6 bases, V lost 6 bases, and 11 bases had no gene match. CDR3 protein: CASSGLAEGRVEQYF. CDR3 bases: TGTGCCAGCAGCGGACTAGCGGAGGGGCGGGTCGAGCAGTACTTC.

This clonotype was seen only a few times. The chain combines TRBV7-3 with TRBJ2-5, with a possible D match to TRBD1 (5 bases). Trimming pared 5 bases from V and 7 bases from J, leaving 14 bases between. CDR1 is SGHTA and CDR2 is FQGTGA in the germline V gene. This CDR3 comprises 13 residues. The CDR3 sequence is CASSPGTGGTQYF. The CDR3 nucleotides read TGTGCCAGCAGCCCAGGCACAGGCGGGACCCAGTACTTC.

The rearrangement links TRBV5-4 to TRBJ1-5; no clear D gene. V lost 3 bases to trimming and J lost 9 bases, with 13 bases between them. The V gene's germline CDR1 is SGHNT and CDR2 YYREEE (reference sequence). The CDR3 runs to 13 residues. The CDR3 DNA is TGTGCCAGCAGCTACACCTCGCTGGGGCCCCAGCATTTT. Translation gives CASSYTSLGPQHF.

The gene calls are TRBV11-2 and TRBJ1-5; 7 bases are shared with TRBD1. J gave up 1 base and V 5 bases, and 8 bases lay outside the gene matches. The CDR3 totals 16 residues. CDR1 and CDR2 from the germline V gene are SGHAT and FQNNGV. The chain's CDR3 is CASSLGRQGSNQPQHF. CDR3 DNA: TGTGCCAGCAGCCTAGGAAGACAGGGAAGCAATCAGCCCCAGCATTTT.